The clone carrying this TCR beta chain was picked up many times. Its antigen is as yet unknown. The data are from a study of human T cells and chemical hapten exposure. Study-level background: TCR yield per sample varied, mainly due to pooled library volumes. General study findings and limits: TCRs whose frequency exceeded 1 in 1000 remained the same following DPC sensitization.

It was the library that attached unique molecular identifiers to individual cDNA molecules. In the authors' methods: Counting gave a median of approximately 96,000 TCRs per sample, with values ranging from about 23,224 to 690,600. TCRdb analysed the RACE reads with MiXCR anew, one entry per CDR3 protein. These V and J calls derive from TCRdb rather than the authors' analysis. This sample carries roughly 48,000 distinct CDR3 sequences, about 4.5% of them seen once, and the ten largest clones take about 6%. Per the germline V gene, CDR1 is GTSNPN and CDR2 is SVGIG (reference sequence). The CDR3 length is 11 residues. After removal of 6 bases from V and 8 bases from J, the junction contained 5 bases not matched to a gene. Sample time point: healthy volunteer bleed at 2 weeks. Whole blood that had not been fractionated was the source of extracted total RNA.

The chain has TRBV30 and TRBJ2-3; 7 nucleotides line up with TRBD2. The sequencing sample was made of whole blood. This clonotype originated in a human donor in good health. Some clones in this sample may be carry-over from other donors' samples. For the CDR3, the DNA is TGTGCCTGCGTTTGGGGGGGTACGCAGTATTTT. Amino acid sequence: CACVWGGTQYF.